This T cell receptor (beta chain) was recorded in a study of T cells in localized non-small cell lung cancer. Study conclusions and caveats: Only one tumor region was sequenced, so heterogeneity remains possible. Appearing in adjacent lung were a median approximately 50 of the top 100 tumor clones. Highest T cell clonality was seen in uninvolved adjacent lung, surpassing that measured in tumor. Among blood samples, higher T cell density accompanied longer overall survival.

There are a few counts of this clone. Its cognate antigen is unknown. Germline V lookup: CDR1 MRHNA, CDR2 SNTAGT. The CDR3 is 14 residues long. Trimming removed 6 bases at V and 6 bases at J, with 14 bases between. TCRdb's copy holds only in-frame clones and misses some; the assay was immunoSEQ multiplex PCR. Here the sample spans approximately 30,000 clones, approximately 90% being singletons. The chain joins TRBV6-4 to TRBJ2-2, with D possibly TRBD2 on 5 matching bases. This sample comprised peripheral blood mononuclear cells, obtained before any cancer treatment. This clonotype originated in a female donor older than 55 with stage II lung adenocarcinoma. This CDR3 reads CASRDPGGSGELFF. CDR3 nucleotides: TGTGCCAGCAGGGACCCCGGAGGTTCCGGGGAGCTGTTTTTT.